These T cell receptor beta chains were read from a single sample in a study of blood T cells in healthy people across ages. TCRdb re-called the 5' RACE reads with MiXCR, one entry per CDR3 protein. The sample contains more than 1,400,000 distinct CDR3 sequences, 42% of which appear only once. Sequenced sample: blood. The source is a woman aged 18-30 years in good health. Each CDR3 is given with its conserved first and last residue. The D gene is left open where the match is weak. Clone size is not always given. Where it is, it says once, few, many or a class for expanded clones.

TRBJ2-7,TRBV12-3/TRBV12-4,-,-,CASSLGRPEQYF,TGTGCCAGCAGTTTAGGGCGGCCCGAGCAGTACTTC
TRBJ1-2,TRBV2,-,-,CASSEIETPSYGYTF,TGTGCCAGCAGTGAAATCGAGACCCCTAGCTATGGCTACACCTTC
TRBJ2-1,TRBV5-1,-,-,CASSDRTEYNEQFF,TGCGCCAGCAGCGACAGGACAGAGTACAATGAGCAGTTCTTC
TRBJ2-3,TRBV5-1,TRBD2,-,CASSGGLSGGSTDTQYF,TGCGCCAGCAGCGGGGGACTTAGCGGGGGTAGCACAGATACGCAGTATTTT
TRBJ2-5,TRBV3-1,TRBD1,-,CASRLGTGREETQYF,TGTGCCAGCAGGCTTGGGACAGGGAGGGAAGAGACCCAGTACTTC
TRBJ1-6,TRBV20-1,-,-,CSARMGGARGNSPLHF,TGCAGTGCAAGGATGGGTGGGGCTCGGGGGAATTCACCCCTCCACTTT
TRBJ1-2,TRBV14,TRBD1,few,CASRPTGTANGYTF,TGTGCCAGCAGACCAACCGGGACAGCGAATGGCTACACCTTC
TRBJ2-3,TRBV5-1,-,-,CASSWGQSEGTDTQYF,TGCGCCAGCAGCTGGGGTCAGTCCGAAGGCACAGATACGCAGTATTTT
TRBJ1-2,TRBV4-2,TRBD1,-,CASSQSGTGVNYGYTF,TGTGCCAGCAGCCAGTCCGGGACAGGGGTAAACTATGGCTACACCTTC
TRBJ2-4,TRBV21-1,-,few,CASSKVQRNIQYF,TGTGCCAGCAGCAAAGTCCAGAGAAACATTCAGTACTTC
TRBJ2-3,TRBV5-8,-,few,CASSLQGGLRTDTQYF,TGTGCCAGCAGCTTGCAGGGAGGACTGCGCACAGATACGCAGTATTTT
TRBJ1-2,TRBV9,-,-,CASSVVAGDYGYTF,TGTGCCAGCAGCGTAGTGGCAGGGGACTATGGCTACACCTTC
TRBJ2-1,TRBV7-2,TRBD2,-,CASSASGLFNEQFF,TGTGCCAGCTCTGCTAGCGGGTTATTCAATGAGCAGTTCTTC
TRBJ2-3,TRBV6-1,-,-,CASRVGSTDTQYF,TGTGCCAGCAGGGTGGGAAGCACAGATACGCAGTATTTT
TRBJ2-7,TRBV20-1,-,-,CSAPDAQRTYEQYF,TGCAGTGCCCCCGACGCACAAAGAACCTACGAGCAGTACTTC
TRBJ2-5,TRBV4-1,-,few,CASSQEGGPVETQYF,TGCGCCAGCAGCCAAGAAGGGGGGCCGGTAGAGACCCAGTACTTC
TRBJ2-7,TRBV18,TRBD1,many,CASSSGTGLYEQYF,TGTGCCAGCAGCTCCGGGACAGGGCTCTACGAGCAGTACTTC
TRBJ2-7,TRBV15,-,-,CATSFGLGVYEQYF,TGTGCCACCAGCTTTGGACTGGGGGTCTACGAGCAGTACTTC
TRBJ2-2,TRBV20-1,TRBD2,-,CSARRRAGGRVDTGELFF,TGCAGTGCCCGCCGGAGGGCGGGGGGCCGAGTGGACACCGGGGAGCTGTTTTTT
TRBJ2-5,TRBV4-1,-,few,CASSLETASGETQYF,TGCGCCAGCAGCCTAGAAACCGCCAGCGGAGAGACCCAGTACTTC
TRBJ2-3,TRBV29-1,-,few,CSVGDPSTDTQYF,TGCAGCGTTGGGGACCCGAGCACAGATACGCAGTATTTT
TRBJ2-3,TRBV12-3/TRBV12-4,-,-,CASSLAAGLSTDTQYF,TGTGCCAGCAGTTTGGCTGCAGGACTGAGCACAGATACGCAGTATTTT
TRBJ2-3,TRBV20-1,TRBD1,-,CSARSGGADTQYF,TGCAGTGCTAGGTCAGGGGGCGCGGATACGCAGTATTTT
TRBJ2-5,TRBV10-3,-,few,CAISETGVRETQYF,TGTGCCATCAGTGAGACTGGGGTCAGGGAGACCCAGTACTTC
TRBJ2-5,TRBV7-3,TRBD2,-,CASSLIAGGAETQYF,TGTGCCAGCAGCTTAATAGCGGGGGGGGCAGAGACCCAGTACTTC
TRBJ2-5,TRBV25-1,TRBD2,once,CASTGGEGYQETQYF,TGTGCCAGCACAGGAGGGGAGGGGTACCAAGAGACCCAGTACTTC
TRBJ1-5,TRBV20-1,-,-,CSASGDGNQPQHF,TGCAGTGCTAGCGGGGACGGCAATCAGCCCCAGCATTTT
TRBJ1-5,TRBV12-3/TRBV12-4,-,-,CASSLKKSIWGPGNQPQHF,TGTGCCAGCAGTTTGAAGAAGTCTATATGGGGGCCGGGAAATCAGCCCCAGCATTTT
TRBJ2-2,TRBV10-3,TRBD1,few,CAISDPTGTNTGELFF,TGTGCCATCAGTGACCCGACAGGGACGAACACCGGGGAGCTGTTTTTT
TRBJ2-1,TRBV4-2,TRBD2,few,CASSQGLGADEQFF,TGTGCCAGCAGCCAGGGACTAGGTGCGGATGAGCAGTTCTTC
TRBJ1-1,TRBV29-1,-,-,CSGFPVNTEAFF,TGCAGCGGGTTCCCTGTGAACACTGAAGCTTTCTTT
TRBJ2-1,TRBV3-1,-,-,CASSQDLRASYNEQFF,TGTGCCAGCAGCCAAGATCTGAGGGCCTCCTACAATGAGCAGTTCTTC
TRBJ1-1,TRBV7-3,-,-,CASSPSGGLTEAFF,TGTGCCAGCAGCCCGTCTGGAGGGCTCACTGAAGCTTTCTTT
TRBJ2-1,TRBV10-3,-,-,CAISGTDNEQFF,TGTGCCATCAGTGGGACAGACAATGAGCAGTTCTTC
TRBJ2-3,TRBV10-2,TRBD2,-,CASSLGLAGSDTQYF,TGCGCCAGCAGCCTCGGACTAGCGGGATCAGATACGCAGTATTTT
TRBJ2-1,TRBV20-1,-,-,CSARGVVGASYNEQFF,TGCAGTGCTAGAGGGGTGGTGGGGGCCTCCTACAATGAGCAGTTCTTC
TRBJ2-1,TRBV12-5,TRBD2,-,CASGTRRTSGSYKEQFF,TGTGCTAGTGGTACCCGAAGGACTAGCGGGAGCTACAAGGAGCAGTTCTTC
TRBJ2-3,TRBV27,TRBD2,-,CASKAQASGSLADTQYF,TGTGCCAGCAAGGCCCAGGCTAGCGGGAGTTTAGCAGATACGCAGTATTTT
TRBJ2-5,TRBV2,TRBD2,-,CASSLTHAGEETQYF,TGTGCCAGCAGTTTAACTCACGCGGGAGAAGAGACCCAGTACTTC
TRBJ2-7,TRBV2,TRBD1,few,CASSEATGGYHEQYF,TGTGCCAGCAGTGAAGCTACAGGGGGCTACCACGAGCAGTACTTC
TRBJ2-1,TRBV5-1,-,-,CASSTLTGRYGETQFF,TGCGCCAGCAGCACTCTGACAGGGAGGTATGGGGAGACCCAGTTCTTC